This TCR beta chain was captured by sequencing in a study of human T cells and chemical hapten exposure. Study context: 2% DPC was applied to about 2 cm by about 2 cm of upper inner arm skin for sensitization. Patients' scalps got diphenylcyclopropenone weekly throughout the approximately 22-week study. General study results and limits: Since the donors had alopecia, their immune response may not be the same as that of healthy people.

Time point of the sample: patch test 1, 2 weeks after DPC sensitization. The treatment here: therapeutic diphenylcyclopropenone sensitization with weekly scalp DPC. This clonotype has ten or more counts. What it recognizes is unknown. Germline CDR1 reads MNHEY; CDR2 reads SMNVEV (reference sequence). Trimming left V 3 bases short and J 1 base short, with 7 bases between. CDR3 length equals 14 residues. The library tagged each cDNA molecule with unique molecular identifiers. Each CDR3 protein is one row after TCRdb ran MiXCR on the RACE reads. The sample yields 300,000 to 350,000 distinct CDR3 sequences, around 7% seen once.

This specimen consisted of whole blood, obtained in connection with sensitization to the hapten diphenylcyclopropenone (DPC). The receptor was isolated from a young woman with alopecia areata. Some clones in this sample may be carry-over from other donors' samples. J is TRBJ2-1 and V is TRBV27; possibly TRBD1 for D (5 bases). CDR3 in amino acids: CASSLRQSYNEQFF. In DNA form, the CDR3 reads TGTGCCAGCAGTTTGAGACAGTCCTACAATGAGCAGTTCTTC.